This T cell receptor (beta chain) was sequenced in a study of blood T cell repertoires in COVID-19. This table comes from immunoSEQ multiplex PCR, and its TCRdb copy is limited to in-frame clones, with some not included. The data contain a few hundred thousand clones, just over 90% of them seen just once; the ten biggest clones take up 0.7% to 0.95%. Looked up from germline, CDR1 is MNHEY and CDR2 is SVGAGI. The CDR3 consists of 14 residues. V dropped 6 bases and J dropped 0 bases, with 11 bases sitting between them. Residents of approximately 25 US areas, aged roughly 18 to 95 years, made up the participants.

This receptor was taken from a woman aged 40 to 50 who had been exposed to COVID-19. The chain couples TRBV6-5 to TRBJ1-2; D is unresolved. Sequenced: PBMCs or T cells enriched from blood (not recorded which). The DNA for the CDR3 is TGTGCCAGCAGCGAGCGGCGATCTAACTATGGCTACACCTTC. Protein: CASSERRSNYGYTF.